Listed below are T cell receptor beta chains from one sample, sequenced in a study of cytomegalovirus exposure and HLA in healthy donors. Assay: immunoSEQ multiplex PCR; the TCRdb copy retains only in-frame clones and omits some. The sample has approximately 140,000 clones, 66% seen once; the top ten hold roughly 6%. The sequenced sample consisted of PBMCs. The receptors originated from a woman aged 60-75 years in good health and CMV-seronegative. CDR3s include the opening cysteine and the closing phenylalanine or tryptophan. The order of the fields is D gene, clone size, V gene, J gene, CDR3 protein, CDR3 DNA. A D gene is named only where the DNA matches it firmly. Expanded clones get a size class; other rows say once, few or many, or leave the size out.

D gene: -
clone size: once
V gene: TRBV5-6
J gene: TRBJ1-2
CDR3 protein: CASSIPTGHYGYTF
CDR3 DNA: TGTGCCAGCAGCATTCCGACAGGACATTATGGCTACACCTTC

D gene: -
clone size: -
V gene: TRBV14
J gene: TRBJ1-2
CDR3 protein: CASSPGGVYGYTF
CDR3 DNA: TGTGCCAGCAGCCCCGGGGGGGTTTATGGCTACACCTTC

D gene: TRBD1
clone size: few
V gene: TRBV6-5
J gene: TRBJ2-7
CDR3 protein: CASKDRAYEQYF
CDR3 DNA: TGTGCCAGCAAGGACAGGGCCTACGAGCAGTACTTC

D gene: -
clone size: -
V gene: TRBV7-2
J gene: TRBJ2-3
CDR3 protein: CASSLRRSNTDTQYF
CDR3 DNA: TGTGCCAGCAGCTTACGGCGGTCGAACACAGATACGCAGTATTTT

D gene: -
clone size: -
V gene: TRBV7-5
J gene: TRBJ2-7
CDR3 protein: CVRSLERAGVCEQYF
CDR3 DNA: TGTGTCAGAAGCTTAGAACGAGCGGGAGTTTGCGAGCAGTACTTC

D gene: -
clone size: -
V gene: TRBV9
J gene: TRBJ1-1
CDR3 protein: CASSVGGAGEAFF
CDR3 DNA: TGTGCCAGCAGCGTAGGCGGGGCAGGTGAAGCTTTCTTT

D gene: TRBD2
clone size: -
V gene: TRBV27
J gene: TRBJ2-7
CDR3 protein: CASSLKGLAAYEQYF
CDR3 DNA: TGTGCCAGCAGTTTAAAGGGACTAGCGGCATACGAGCAGTACTTC

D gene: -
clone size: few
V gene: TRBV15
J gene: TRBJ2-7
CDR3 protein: CATSRGRGSEQYF
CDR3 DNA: TGTGCCACCAGCAGAGGTCGGGGGAGTGAGCAGTACTTC

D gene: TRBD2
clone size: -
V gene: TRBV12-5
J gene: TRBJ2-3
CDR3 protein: CASSRGVGGTDTQYF
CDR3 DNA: TGTGCTAGTTCCCGGGGGGTGGGGGGCACAGATACGCAGTATTTT

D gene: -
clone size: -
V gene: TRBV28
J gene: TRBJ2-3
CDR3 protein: CASSPLGPSRGTQYF
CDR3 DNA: TGTGCCAGCAGTCCTCTTGGCCCGAGTAGGGGTACGCAGTATTTT

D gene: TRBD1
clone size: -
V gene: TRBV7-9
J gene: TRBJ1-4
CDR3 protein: CASSQRQGWSEKLFF
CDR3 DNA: TGTGCCAGCAGCCAAAGACAGGGGTGGAGTGAAAAACTGTTTTTT

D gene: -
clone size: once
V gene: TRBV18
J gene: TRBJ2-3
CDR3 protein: CASSPRGRKGLTDTQYF
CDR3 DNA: TGTGCCAGCTCACCGCGGGGCCGAAAAGGCCTTACAGATACGCAGTATTTT

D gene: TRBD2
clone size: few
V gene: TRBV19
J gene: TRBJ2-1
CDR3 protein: CASSPTGTIVYNEQFF
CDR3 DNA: TGTGCCAGTAGCCCAACCGGGACTATTGTATACAATGAGCAGTTCTTC

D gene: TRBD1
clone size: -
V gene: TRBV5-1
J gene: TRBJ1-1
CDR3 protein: CASSWNTGANTEAFF
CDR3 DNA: TGCGCCAGCAGCTGGAACACAGGGGCGAACACTGAAGCTTTCTTT

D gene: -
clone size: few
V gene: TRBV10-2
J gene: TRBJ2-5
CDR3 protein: CASSVEERGTQYF
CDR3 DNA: TGCGCCAGCAGTGTTGAAGAAAGGGGGACCCAGTACTTC

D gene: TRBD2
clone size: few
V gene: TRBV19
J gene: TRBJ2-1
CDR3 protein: CASSKAGLAEKRGEQFF
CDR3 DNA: TGTGCCAGTAGTAAGGCGGGACTAGCGGAGAAACGTGGTGAGCAGTTCTTC

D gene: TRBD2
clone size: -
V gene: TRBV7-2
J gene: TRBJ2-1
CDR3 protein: CASSRQPPSGTFNEQFF
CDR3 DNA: TGTGCCAGCAGCCGCCAGCCCCCTAGCGGAACCTTCAATGAGCAGTTCTTC

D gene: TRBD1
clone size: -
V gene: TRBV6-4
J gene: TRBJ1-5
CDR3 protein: CASRGGDGQGNQPQHF
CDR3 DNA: TGTGCCAGCAGAGGGGGGGATGGACAGGGGAATCAGCCCCAGCATTTT

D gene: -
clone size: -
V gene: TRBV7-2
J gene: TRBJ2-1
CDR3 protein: CASSPQGAGIYNEQFF
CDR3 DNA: TGTGCCAGCAGCCCCCAAGGCGCGGGGATCTACAATGAGCAGTTCTTC

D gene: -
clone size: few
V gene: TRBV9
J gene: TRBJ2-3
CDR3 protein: CASSANTDLSTDTQYF
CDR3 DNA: TGTGCCAGCAGCGCGAATACGGACTTGAGCACAGATACGCAGTATTTT

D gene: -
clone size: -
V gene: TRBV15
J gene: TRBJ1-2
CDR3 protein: CATSGGAGERYGYTF
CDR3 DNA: TGTGCCACCAGCGGGGGAGCGGGGGAACGCTATGGCTACACCTTC

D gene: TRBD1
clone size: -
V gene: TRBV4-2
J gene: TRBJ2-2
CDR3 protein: CASSQVRAGGVSGELFF
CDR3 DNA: TGTGCCAGCAGCCAAGTCCGGGCAGGGGGCGTCTCCGGGGAGCTGTTTTTT

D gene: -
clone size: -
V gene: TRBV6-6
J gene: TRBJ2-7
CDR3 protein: CATAGTASYEQYF
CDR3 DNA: TGTGCCACCGCAGGGACTGCCTCCTACGAGCAGTACTTC

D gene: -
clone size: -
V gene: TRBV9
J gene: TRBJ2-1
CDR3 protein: CASSSRGSYNEQFF
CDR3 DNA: TGTGCCAGCAGCTCCCGGGGCTCCTACAATGAGCAGTTCTTC

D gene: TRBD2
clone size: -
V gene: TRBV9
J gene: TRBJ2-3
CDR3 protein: CASSAFSGGTDTQYF
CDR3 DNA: TGTGCCAGCAGCGCCTTTAGCGGGGGAACAGATACGCAGTATTTT

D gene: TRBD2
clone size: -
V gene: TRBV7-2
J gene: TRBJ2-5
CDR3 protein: CASSLARLAGGLGGTRETQYF
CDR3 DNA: TGTGCCAGCAGCTTAGCCAGACTAGCGGGAGGGCTGGGTGGGACAAGAGAGACCCAGTACTTC

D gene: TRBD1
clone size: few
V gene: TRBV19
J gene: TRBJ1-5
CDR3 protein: CASSISRGGPNQPQHF
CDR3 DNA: TGTGCCAGTAGTATCTCGAGAGGGGGCCCCAATCAGCCCCAGCATTTT

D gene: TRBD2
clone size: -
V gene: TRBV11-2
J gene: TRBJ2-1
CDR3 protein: CASSPRRVYQRELGKGQFF
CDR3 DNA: TGTGCCAGCAGCCCGAGAAGGGTCTACCAGCGGGAGTTGGGGAAGGGGCAGTTCTTC

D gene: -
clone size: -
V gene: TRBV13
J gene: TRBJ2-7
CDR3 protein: CASSFSGQSYEQYF
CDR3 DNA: TGTGCCAGCAGCTTCTCGGGACAAAGCTACGAGCAGTACTTC

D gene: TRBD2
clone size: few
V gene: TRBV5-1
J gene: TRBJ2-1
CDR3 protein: CASSLPSASGSDTVF
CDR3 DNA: TGCGCCAGCAGCTTGCCTTCGGCTAGCGGGAGCGACACGGTCTTC

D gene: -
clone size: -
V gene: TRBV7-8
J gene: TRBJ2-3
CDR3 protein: CASNSGWATDTQYF
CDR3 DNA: TGTGCCAGCAACAGCGGTTGGGCCACAGATACGCAGTATTTT

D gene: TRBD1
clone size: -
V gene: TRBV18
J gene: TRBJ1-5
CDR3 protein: CASSPGRGQVNQPQHF
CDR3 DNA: TGTGCCAGCTCACCAGGCAGGGGGCAAGTCAATCAGCCCCAGCATTTT

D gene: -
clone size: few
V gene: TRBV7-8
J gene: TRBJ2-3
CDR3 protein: CASSLGGRRTDTQYF
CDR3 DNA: TGTGCCAGCAGCCTAGGGGGGAGGAGGACAGATACGCAGTATTTT

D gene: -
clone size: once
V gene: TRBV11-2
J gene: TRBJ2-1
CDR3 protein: CASSLLDYWLFF
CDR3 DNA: TGTGCCAGCAGCTTATTGGACTATTGGCTTTTCTTC

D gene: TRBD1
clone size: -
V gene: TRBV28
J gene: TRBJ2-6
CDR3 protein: CASRPLQGLSSGANVLTF
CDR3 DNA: TGTGCCAGCCGTCCCCTACAGGGGCTAAGCTCTGGGGCCAACGTCCTGACTTTC

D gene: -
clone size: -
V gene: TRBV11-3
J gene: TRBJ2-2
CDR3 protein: CASSLGPGELFF
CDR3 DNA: TGTGCCAGCAGCTTGGGGCCCGGGGAGCTGTTTTTT